The rows below give T cell receptor beta chains drawn from one sample of a study of blood T cell repertoires in COVID-19. The method was immunoSEQ multiplex PCR; TCRdb's version includes in-frame clones alone and lacks a portion of them. The sample lists some 68,000 clones; 75% to 90% were seen once. The material sequenced was peripheral blood. These receptors came from a man between 50 and 59 years old with acute or convalescent COVID-19. Both conserved end residues are part of each CDR3. The order of the fields is V gene, clone size, D gene, J gene, CDR3 protein, CDR3 DNA. The D gene is left open where the match is weak. Part of the rows lack a size; the others show once, few, many or a class for expanded clones.

v_gene: TRBV7-2
abundance: .
d_gene: TRBD2
j_gene: TRBJ2-1
CDR3aa: CASSLGLAGGQQFF
CDR3nt: TGTGCCAGCAGCTTAGGCCTAGCGGGAGGACAGCAGTTCTTC

v_gene: TRBV7-2
abundance: .
d_gene: TRBD1
j_gene: TRBJ2-7
CDR3aa: CASSFDRGREQYF
CDR3nt: TGTGCCAGCAGCTTCGACAGGGGGCGCGAGCAGTACTTC

v_gene: TRBV24-1
abundance: .
d_gene: TRBD2
j_gene: TRBJ2-1
CDR3aa: CATSDWGGRDKKNEQFF
CDR3nt: TGTGCCACCAGTGATTGGGGAGGGCGGGATAAAAAAAATGAGCAGTTCTTC

v_gene: TRBV5-1
abundance: .
d_gene: TRBD2
j_gene: TRBJ2-3
CDR3aa: CASSFLGTSGKGGADTQYF
CDR3nt: TGCGCCAGCAGCTTCCTGGGGACTAGCGGGAAGGGCGGTGCAGATACGCAGTATTTT

v_gene: TRBV21-1
abundance: .
d_gene: .
j_gene: TRBJ1-1
CDR3aa: CASSKGLVGSRTVNTEAFF
CDR3nt: TGTGCCAGCAGCAAAGGTCTAGTGGGTTCGCGGACAGTGAACACTGAAGCTTTCTTT

v_gene: TRBV13
abundance: .
d_gene: TRBD2
j_gene: TRBJ2-7
CDR3aa: CASSLGLAGAGEQYF
CDR3nt: TGTGCCAGCAGCTTAGGGCTAGCGGGAGCAGGTGAGCAGTACTTC

v_gene: TRBV19
abundance: .
d_gene: .
j_gene: TRBJ1-6
CDR3aa: CASIDRFSYNSPLHF
CDR3nt: TGTGCCAGTATCGACAGGTTCTCCTATAATTCACCCCTCCACTTT

v_gene: TRBV9
abundance: .
d_gene: .
j_gene: TRBJ2-7
CDR3aa: CASSVGGQDYEQYF
CDR3nt: TGTGCCAGCAGCGTAGGGGGACAAGACTACGAGCAGTACTTC

v_gene: TRBV11-3
abundance: .
d_gene: TRBD1
j_gene: TRBJ2-7
CDR3aa: CASSLEGGDEQYF
CDR3nt: TGTGCCAGCAGCTTAGAAGGGGGCGACGAGCAGTACTTC

v_gene: TRBV30
abundance: .
d_gene: .
j_gene: TRBJ1-2
CDR3aa: CAWSVGAAKNYGYTF
CDR3nt: TGTGCCTGGAGTGTAGGGGCAGCCAAAAACTATGGCTACACCTTC

v_gene: TRBV24-1
abundance: .
d_gene: .
j_gene: TRBJ2-1
CDR3aa: CATSDLQGGGTYNEQFF
CDR3nt: TGTGCCACCAGTGATTTGCAGGGAGGAGGTACCTACAATGAGCAGTTCTTC

v_gene: TRBV28
abundance: .
d_gene: TRBD1
j_gene: TRBJ1-1
CDR3aa: CASKRDRGNTEAFF
CDR3nt: TGTGCCAGCAAAAGGGACAGGGGGAACACTGAAGCTTTCTTT

v_gene: TRBV28
abundance: once
d_gene: TRBD1
j_gene: TRBJ1-4
CDR3aa: CASSSGQENEKLFF
CDR3nt: TGTGCCAGCAGTTCGGGACAGGAAAATGAAAAACTGTTTTTT

v_gene: TRBV3-1/TRBV3-2
abundance: .
d_gene: TRBD1
j_gene: TRBJ2-2
CDR3aa: CASSGRLKGATGELFF
CDR3nt: TGTGCCAGCAGCGGCCGCCTGAAGGGGGCTACCGGGGAGCTGTTTTTT

v_gene: TRBV6-2/TRBV6-3
abundance: .
d_gene: TRBD1
j_gene: TRBJ1-6
CDR3aa: CASSPRGGTGPNSPLHF
CDR3nt: TGTGCCAGCAGTCCCCGAGGGGGGACAGGCCCCAATTCACCCCTCCACTTT

v_gene: TRBV5-3
abundance: .
d_gene: TRBD1
j_gene: TRBJ1-2
CDR3aa: CARSFDRADGYTF
CDR3nt: TGTGCCAGAAGCTTCGACAGGGCTGATGGCTACACCTTC

v_gene: TRBV28
abundance: .
d_gene: TRBD1
j_gene: TRBJ1-2
CDR3aa: CASSRTGYGYTF
CDR3nt: TGTGCCAGCAGCAGGACAGGCTATGGCTACACCTTC

v_gene: TRBV10-3
abundance: .
d_gene: .
j_gene: TRBJ1-5
CDR3aa: CATAPGTLSNQPQHF
CDR3nt: TGTGCCACCGCCCCCGGGACTCTCAGCAATCAGCCCCAGCATTTT

v_gene: TRBV12-3/TRBV12-4
abundance: once
d_gene: .
j_gene: TRBJ2-1
CDR3aa: CASSFRIGGEQFF
CDR3nt: TGTGCCAGCAGTTTTAGAATAGGCGGTGAGCAGTTCTTC

v_gene: TRBV15
abundance: once
d_gene: TRBD1
j_gene: TRBJ1-4
CDR3aa: CATSTDRGNDEKLFF
CDR3nt: TGTGCCACCAGTACGGACAGGGGGAATGATGAAAAACTGTTTTTT

v_gene: TRBV5-1
abundance: .
d_gene: TRBD2
j_gene: TRBJ2-1
CDR3aa: CASGQTSGEQFF
CDR3nt: TGCGCCAGCGGACAGACTAGCGGTGAGCAGTTCTTC

v_gene: TRBV11-3
abundance: .
d_gene: .
j_gene: TRBJ2-5
CDR3aa: CASSPRWQETQYF
CDR3nt: TGTGCCAGCAGCCCCAGGTGGCAAGAGACCCAGTACTTC